The 21 T cell receptor beta chains given below trace back to one sample, sequenced in a study of blood T cell repertoires in COVID-19. Here immunoSEQ multiplex PCR was the method, and the copy in TCRdb shows in-frame clones only, minus some. The table shows roughly 430,000 clones, with roughly 90% occurring only once. The specimen was PBMCs or T cells enriched from blood (not recorded which). These receptor sequences come from a woman between 18 and 29 years old who had been exposed to COVID-19.

This rearrangement joins TRBV7-9 to TRBJ1-1, with TRBD1 matching over 7 bases. CDR3 length equals 16 residues. Trimming cost V 1 base and J 0 bases; bases outside gene matches: 5. Germline CDR1 reads SEHNR; CDR2 reads FQNEAQ (reference sequence). DNA for the CDR3: TGTGCCAGCAGCTTAGGGGACAGTCTCATGAACACTGAAGCTTTCTTT. Amino acids: CASSLGDSLMNTEAFF.

The chain has TRBV28 and TRBJ2-6; no clear D. Per the germline V gene, CDR1 is MDHEN and CDR2 is SYDVKM. The CDR3 spans 15 residues. Trimming removed 1 base from V and 0 bases from J, with 4 bases in between. The CDR3 is CASSLSSSGANVLTF. In DNA, the CDR3 is TGTGCCAGCAGTTTATCTAGCTCTGGGGCCAACGTCCTGACTTTC.

The chain is built from TRBV28 and TRBJ2-5; D unresolved. Per the germline V gene, CDR1 is MDHEN and CDR2 is SYDVKM. Between the trimmed V and J ends, which lost 8 bases and 10 bases, there was a span of 14 bases. This CDR3 has 11 residues. Here the CDR3 reads CASRGHQSQYF. The CDR3 DNA follows: TGTGCCAGCCGCGGTCACCAGAGCCAGTACTTC.

The chain combines TRBV29-1 with TRBJ2-7; TRBD1 agrees at 7 bases. The CDR3 loop spans 13 amino acids. V lost 7 bases to trimming and J lost 3 bases; unmatched junction nucleotides: 9. The germline gives CDR1 SQVTM, CDR2 ANQGSEA. CDR3: CSGGTANSYEQYF. The CDR3 bases are TGCAGCGGAGGGACAGCCAATAGCTACGAGCAGTACTTC.

The chain links TRBV19 to TRBJ1-6; possible D gene TRBD1, 6 bases. V was trimmed by 8 bases and J by 7 bases, leaving 18 bases between them. This CDR3 has 15 residues. CDR1 and CDR2 (germline): LNHDA, SQIVND (reference sequence). The CDR3 DNA follows: TGTGCCAGTTCGTACAGGGAGCCTGGGAATTCACCCCTCCACTTT. Translation: CASSYREPGNSPLHF.

The chain has TRBV28 and TRBJ2-7; D is unresolved. Germline assignment: CDR1 MDHEN and CDR2 SYDVKM. V lost 6 bases to trimming and J lost 3 bases, with 21 bases between them. This CDR3 has 16 amino acids. In nucleotides, the CDR3 is TGTGCCAGCAGCCTTCCCGTCGCGACGACGGGCTACGAGCAGTACTTC. It encodes CASSLPVATTGYEQYF.

Here the CDR3 reads CASSPSSPYEQYF. DNA for the CDR3: TGTGCCAGCTCACCTTCCTCCCCCTACGAGCAGTACTTC. V gene TRBV18 combines with J gene TRBJ2-7; the D is unclear. With 3 bases removed from V and 2 bases from J, the gap between germline ends came to 8 bases. Germline CDR1 reads KGHSH; CDR2 reads LQKENI. The CDR3 is 13 amino acids. Full variable domain (rest looked up from reference TRBV18 and TRBJ2-7): NAGVMQNPRHLVRRRGQEARLRCSPMKGHSHVYWYRQLPEEGLKFMVYLQKENIIDESGMPKERFSAEFPKEGPSILRIQQVVRGDSAAYFCASSPSSPYEQYFGPGTRLTVT.

The chain joins TRBV28 to TRBJ2-7; a possible D gene is TRBD1 (6 bases). CDR3 length: 15 amino acids. Germline V CDR1 and CDR2: MDHEN, SYDVKM. V lost 3 bases, J lost 4 bases, and 16 bases lay in between. CDR3 region: CASSFPQGSAYEQYF. The CDR3 coding sequence is TGTGCCAGCAGTTTCCCCCAGGGGTCCGCGTACGAGCAGTACTTC.

The chain carries TRBV28 and TRBJ1-5; TRBD1 might be the D (5 bases). The length of the CDR3 is 17 residues. Germline V gene lookup returns CDR1 MDHEN and CDR2 SYDVKM. V was clipped by 7 bases and J by 0 bases, with 19 bases between them. The CDR3 nucleotides read TGTGCCAGCATGAGCCCCCAGGGTCTGGGTAGCAATCAGCCCCAGCATTTT. Its protein product is CASMSPQGLGSNQPQHF.

The chain links TRBV25-1 to TRBJ2-3, with D unresolved. Germline V gene sequence: CDR1 MGHDK, CDR2 SYGVNS. The CDR3 contains 13 residues. The germline V and J ends were trimmed by 4 bases and 0 bases, with 5 bases remaining between them. CDR3 region: CASSVRSTDTQYF. The CDR3 DNA reads as TGTGCCAGCAGTGTCAGGAGCACAGATACGCAGTATTTT.

The chain joins TRBV30 to TRBJ2-1; a weak D match, TRBD2 (5 bases). V was cut by 2 bases and J by 9 bases, with 11 bases left in between. Germline CDR1 and CDR2: GTSNPN and SVGIG (reference sequence). The CDR3 spans 12 residues. CDR3 residues: CAWSYLAGEQFF. The CDR3 nucleotides are TGTGCCTGGAGTTATCTAGCCGGTGAGCAGTTCTTC.

This chain uses TRBV20-1 with TRBJ2-5, with TRBD2 identical over 13 bases. From germline, CDR1 is DFQATT and CDR2 SNEGSKA (reference sequence). The J segment lost 0 bases and the V segment lost 5 bases, leaving 9 bases of the junction unmatched. The CDR3 sequence is 17 residues long. CDR3 protein: CSARGTSGATYQETQYF. DNA of the CDR3: TGCAGTGCTCGTGGGACTAGCGGGGCCACGTACCAAGAGACCCAGTACTTC.

This clone has a single count. This chain joins TRBV19 and TRBJ2-7, with D possibly matching TRBD1 (6 bases). Germline lookup yields CDR1 LNHDA and CDR2 SQIVND (reference sequence). Between the trimmed V and J ends, which lost 8 bases and 6 bases, there was a span of 17 bases. The CDR3 has 13 amino acids. The CDR3 sequence: CASGPRDTREQYF. As DNA, the CDR3 is TGTGCCAGTGGCCCCCGGGACACACGCGAGCAGTACTTC.

The V gene is TRBV27, the J gene TRBJ1-6; TRBD1 matches 10 bases. Germline CDR1 and CDR2: MNHEY and SMNVEV (reference sequence). This CDR3 spans 16 amino acids. The V gene end was trimmed by 4 bases and the J gene end by 5 bases; junction bases not matched to a gene: 5. The DNA for the CDR3 is TGTGCCAGCAGTTCCCTGACAGGGGGCCATAATTCACCCCTCCACTTT. Translating it yields CASSSLTGGHNSPLHF.

V usage is TRBV7-9 and J usage is TRBJ1-5, with D possibly matching TRBD1 (6 bases). The CDR3 spans 17 residues. V gave up 0 bases and J gave up 3 bases, with 15 bases separating them. Germline V CDR1 and CDR2: SEHNR, FQNEAQ (reference sequence). In nucleotides, the CDR3 is TGTGCCAGCAGCTTAGCCCCGACAGGTATCATCAATCAGCCCCAGCATTTT. Its protein is CASSLAPTGIINQPQHF. The full variable domain, in which reference TRBV7-9 and TRBJ1-5 provide the parts outside the CDR3, is DTGVSQNPRHKITKRGQNVTFRCDPISEHNRLYWYRQTLGQGPEFLTYFQNEAQLEKSRLLSDRFSAERPKGSFSTLEIQRTEQGDSAMYLCASSLAPTGIINQPQHFGDGTRLSIL.

The CDR3 sequence: CASSLWTAYEQYF. CDR3 in DNA: TGTGCCAGCAGTCTCTGGACAGCCTACGAGCAGTACTTC. The chain combines TRBV6-2 or TRBV6-3 with TRBJ2-7; the D gene is possibly TRBD1 (6 bases). CDR1 MNHEY and CDR2 SVGEGT come from the germline V gene. V dropped 5 bases and J dropped 2 bases, with 10 bases sitting between them. CDR3 size: 13 residues.

CDR3: CSVEGREGTEAFF. In DNA form, the CDR3 reads TGCAGCGTTGAAGGCAGGGAGGGCACTGAAGCTTTCTTT. V is TRBV29-1 and J is TRBJ1-1; weak D call: TRBD1 (5 bases). The CDR3 loop spans 13 amino acids. Trimming shortened V by 1 base and J by 4 bases, and 10 bases separated the two germline ends. Germline V gives CDR1 SQVTM, CDR2 ANQGSEA. The full variable domain, its missing parts supplied by reference TRBV29-1 and TRBJ1-1, is SAVISQKPSRDICQRGTSLTIQCQVDSQVTMMFWYRQQPGQSLTLIATANQGSEATYESGFVIDKFPISRPNLTFSTLTVSNMSPEDSSIYLCSVEGREGTEAFFGQGTRLTVV.

This chain uses TRBV10-3 with TRBJ1-5; D perhaps matches TRBD1 (6 bases). Germline loops: CDR1 ENHRY, CDR2 SYGVKD. There are 15 residues in the CDR3. Trimming cost V 0 bases and J 4 bases, with 10 bases left between them. The CDR3 sequence is CAISESNRANQPQHF. DNA for the CDR3: TGTGCCATCAGTGAGTCGAACAGGGCTAATCAGCCCCAGCATTTT.

This chain uses TRBV5-1 with TRBJ2-7; D uncertain. The V end was cut by 1 base, the J end by 3 bases, with 11 bases between. Germline CDR1 reads SGHRS; CDR2 reads YFSETQ. The CDR3 has 14 amino acids. DNA for the CDR3: TGCGCCAGCAGCTTGAGTCTGGGCCTCTACGAGCAGTACTTC. Translated: CASSLSLGLYEQYF.

This clone is a singleton in its sample. The chain recombines TRBV28 with TRBJ2-7; D gene ambiguous. V was clipped by 8 bases and J by 2 bases, with 7 bases between them. This CDR3 comprises 11 residues. CDR1 and CDR2 (germline): MDHEN, SYDVKM. The CDR3 region is CASGNPYEQYF. CDR3 nucleotides: TGTGCCAGCGGCAACCCCTACGAGCAGTACTTC.

The chain joins TRBV10-3 to TRBJ2-7; maybe TRBD2 (7 bases). The V gene's germline CDR1 is ENHRY and CDR2 SYGVKD. This CDR3 comprises 14 residues. The ends were cut back, 5 bases at V and 6 bases at J, with 17 bases in the middle. DNA for the CDR3: TGTGCCATCAGTTTACAGGGAGGGCCTTTCGAGCAGTACTTC. This encodes CAISLQGGPFEQYF.